The 3 T cell receptor beta chains listed next were all sequenced from one sample in a study of shared clonotypes between healthy human individuals. Measured with immunoSEQ multiplex PCR; TCRdb has only the in-frame clones, and not every one. The profile covers fewer than 200,000 clones, with around 93% appearing a single time and 0.067% taken by the ten largest. Source material: naive CD4+ T cells sorted from blood. Subset indicated: CD45RA+ positively selected. Receptor source: a woman in her twenties or thirties in good health.

V gene TRBV19 combines with J gene TRBJ2-3; tentatively, D is TRBD2 (6 bases). CDR1 and CDR2 (germline): LNHDA, SQIVND (reference sequence). V gave up 3 bases and J gave up 8 bases, with 15 bases separating them. The CDR3 loop spans 14 amino acids. The chain's CDR3 is CASSMTGSGGTQYF. As DNA, the CDR3 is TGTGCCAGTAGTATGACCGGGAGTGGTGGTACGCAGTATTTT. The whole variable domain, filled in from reference TRBV19 and TRBJ2-3, reads DGGITQSPKYLFRKEGQNVTLSCEQNLNHDAMYWYRQDPGQGLRLIYYSQIVNDFQKGDIAEGYSVSREKKESFPLTVTSAQKNPTAFYLCASSMTGSGGTQYFGPGTRLTVL.

The CDR3 bases are TGTGCCAGCGGGGGAAGGGACGACTCCTACGAGCAGTACTTC. Protein product: CASGGRDDSYEQYF. The V and J genes are TRBV9 and TRBJ2-7; tentatively, D is TRBD1 or TRBD2 (5 bases each). The CDR3 is 14 amino acids. Germline V lookup: CDR1 SGDLS, CDR2 YYNGEE. The germline V and J ends were trimmed by 7 bases and 0 bases, with 14 bases remaining between them.

The V gene is TRBV11-3, the J gene TRBJ2-1, with a weak D call TRBD1 (5 bases). V lost 1 base and J 8 bases, leaving 9 bases between the germline ends. The CDR3 is made up of 13 amino acids. From germline, CDR1 is SGHNT and CDR2 YENEEA. The DNA for the CDR3 is TGTGCCAGCAGCTTAGGGACAATTCATGAGCAGTTCTTC. It yields the protein CASSLGTIHEQFF.